The rows below give T cell receptor beta chains drawn from one sample of a study of circulating CD8 cells and anti-PD-1 response in melanoma. TCRdb re-called the reads through MiXCR, storing one row per CDR3 protein. The data hold about 480 distinct CDR3 sequences, with about 8% observed a single time. This material consisted of CD8+ T cells from PBMCs, taken at baseline or after one month of anti-PD-1 therapy (not recorded which). The receptors here all came from a human donor with melanoma. Both conserved end residues are part of each CDR3. D genes are given only for firm matches. The listing skips clone size in some rows; elsewhere it reads once, few, many or a size class.

>TRBV28|-|TRBJ2-7|-
TGTGCCAGCAGTACTGTAGCGAGGGGGCAGTACTTC
CASSTVARGQYF
>TRBV27|TRBD1|TRBJ2-7|medium-sized
TGTGCCAGCAGTCCCGGACAGGCGAGCACCTACGAGCAGTACTTC
CASSPGQASTYEQYF
>TRBV7-2|-|TRBJ2-3|few
TGTGCCAGCAGCTCCCGAGCCGGGGGCTATGGAGATACGCAGTATTTT
CASSSRAGGYGDTQYF
>TRBV12-3/TRBV12-4|-|TRBJ2-7|few
TGTGCCAGCAGTTTAAAGGGGGGGCTAGCGAGCTACGAGCAGTACTTC
CASSLKGGLASYEQYF
>TRBV23-1|TRBD1|TRBJ2-7|medium-sized
TGCGCCAGCAGTCAATCAGCCCAGGGGGCCTACGAGCAGTACTTC
CASSQSAQGAYEQYF
>TRBV27|-|TRBJ2-1|large
TGTGCCAGCAGTTTATCCGGGACTCCATACAATGAGCAGTTCTTC
CASSLSGTPYNEQFF
>TRBV3-1|TRBD2|TRBJ2-7|large
TGTGCCAGCAGCCGGGGGACCCTAGCGGGCCTCTACGAGCAGTACTTC
CASSRGTLAGLYEQYF
>TRBV19|-|TRBJ1-6|medium-sized
TGTGCCAGTAGTATTGAGAGCTCCTATAATTCACCCCTCCACTTT
CASSIESSYNSPLHF
>TRBV27|-|TRBJ2-5|medium-sized
TGTGCCAGCAGCGTTATGAGCTCAAGCCCCCAGTACTTC
CASSVMSSSPQYF
>TRBV4-2|-|TRBJ1-1|large
TGTGCCAGCAGCCACCCCTCGGAGGGAGGTGGCACTGAAGCTTTCTTT
CASSHPSEGGGTEAFF
>TRBV3-2|-|TRBJ2-4|large
TGTGCCAGCAGCCGTTTACAGGGTTTAGCCAAAAACATTCAGTACTTC
CASSRLQGLAKNIQYF
>TRBV28|-|TRBJ1-3|-
TGTGCCAGCAGGGACCCCGGCTCTGGAAACACCATATATTTT
CASRDPGSGNTIYF
>TRBV27|-|TRBJ1-5|large
TGTGCCAGCAGTTTATCCCTGGCTGGGGGGATGGCTCAGCCCCAGCATTTT
CASSLSLAGGMAQPQHF
>TRBV29-1|-|TRBJ2-7|-
TGCAGCGTTGAGGATGACTCCCCCGCGGGGGAGCAGTACTTC
CSVEDDSPAGEQYF
>TRBV29-1|TRBD1|TRBJ2-7|medium-sized
TGCAGCGCCGGAGACAGGGGTATATCCTACGAGCAGTACTTC
CSAGDRGISYEQYF
>TRBV19|-|TRBJ1-2|medium-sized
TGTGCCAGTAAGGCCGGCGATTCTAACTATGGCTACACCTTC
CASKAGDSNYGYTF
>TRBV27|-|TRBJ2-7|few
TGTGCCAGCAGTTTATCGGAGGGGGCCAGCTCCTACGAGCAGTACTTC
CASSLSEGASSYEQYF
>TRBV21-1|-|TRBJ2-7|medium-sized
TGTGCCAGCAGCAAAGGACAGGGACGCTGCTACGAGCAGTACTTC
CASSKGQGRCYEQYF
>TRBV20-1|-|TRBJ2-1|few
TGCAGTGCTAGGGGCGGGACACTCGGCTCCTACAATGAGCAGTTCTTC
CSARGGTLGSYNEQFF
>TRBV7-2|TRBD2|TRBJ2-4|-
TGTGCCAGCAGCTTAGAAGGCGTTAGCGGGGGGTATTTCGGAACCAAAAACACTCAGTACTTC
CASSLEGVSGGYFGTKNTQYF
>TRBV28|-|TRBJ2-7|large
TGTGCCAGCAGTCCTCTTGACCTGGGGGTTTCCTACGAGCAGTACTTC
CASSPLDLGVSYEQYF
>TRBV9|-|TRBJ2-7|-
TGTGCCAGCAGCTTAGGAGCAGACCGGGAGCAGTACTTC
CASSLGADREQYF
>TRBV19|-|TRBJ1-5|large
TGTGCCAGTACCCCTGGCCAATTTCATCAGCCCCAGCATTTT
CASTPGQFHQPQHF
>TRBV27|TRBD1|TRBJ1-5|large
TGTGCCAGCAGCTCTTTCGGACAGGGGCGACATCAGCCCCAGCATTTT
CASSSFGQGRHQPQHF
>TRBV5-8|-|TRBJ2-1|large
TGTGCCAGCAGCCCCCCGTGGGGTGAGCAGTTCTTC
CASSPPWGEQFF
>TRBV6-6|-|TRBJ1-1|medium-sized
TGTGCCAGCAGTTGGTTACAGGGAGTGAACACTGAAGCTTTCTTT
CASSWLQGVNTEAFF
>TRBV27|TRBD1|TRBJ1-2|hyperexpanded
TGTGCCAGCAGAGTACAGGGGGCTAACTATGGCTACACCTTC
CASRVQGANYGYTF
>TRBV27|-|TRBJ2-3|large
TGTGCCAGCAGTTTACGGCAGGGAGCAGATACGCAGTATTTT
CASSLRQGADTQYF
>TRBV7-9|-|TRBJ2-4|-
TGTGCCAGCAGCGTCACACAGGGTGGGGAAGCCAAAAACATTCAGTACTTC
CASSVTQGGEAKNIQYF
>TRBV9|TRBD2|TRBJ2-1|medium-sized
TGTGCCAGCAGCGGAAGCGGGGGGAATTACAATGAGCAGTTCTTC
CASSGSGGNYNEQFF
>TRBV25-1|-|TRBJ2-1|large
TGTGCCAGCAGCGAGGGCGGGCCTATGCGGTTCTTC
CASSEGGPMRFF
>TRBV2|-|TRBJ2-5|large
TGTGCCAGCAGTGAAGGCCGGAACCAAGAGACCCAGTACTTC
CASSEGRNQETQYF
>TRBV2|-|TRBJ1-3|large
TGTGCCAGCAGTGAGAATCGAGGCAGGACTGGAAACACCATATATTTT
CASSENRGRTGNTIYF
>TRBV4-1|TRBD1|TRBJ2-5|large
TGCGCCAGCAGCCAAGAGACAGGGGCCTTAGGGACCCAGTACTTC
CASSQETGALGTQYF
>TRBV7-2|-|TRBJ2-1|medium-sized
TGTGCCAGCAGCCGACCAAATCTCGACAATGAGCAGTTCTTC
CASSRPNLDNEQFF
>TRBV19|TRBD2|TRBJ2-7|medium-sized
TGTGCCAGTAGGGATAGCGGGCTAAGCTCCTACGAGCAGTACTTC
CASRDSGLSSYEQYF
>TRBV4-1|TRBD1|TRBJ1-4|large
TGCGCCAGCAGCACACGATCGACAGGGACAAATGAAAAACTGTTTTTT
CASSTRSTGTNEKLFF
>TRBV30|-|TRBJ1-2|medium-sized
TGTGCCTGGATTGACGGATCTAACTATGGCTACACCTTC
CAWIDGSNYGYTF
>TRBV7-3|-|TRBJ2-3|large
TGTGCCAGCAGCTCCGTAGGAGATACGCAGTATTTT
CASSSVGDTQYF
>TRBV20-1|TRBD1|TRBJ2-7|medium-sized
TGCAGTGCTAGCAGGGGGAGAAGGAGTTACGAGCAGTACTTC
CSASRGRRSYEQYF
>TRBV29-1|-|TRBJ2-2|large
TGCAGCGTTAAGGCTGGGGACACCGGGGAGCTGTTTTTT
CSVKAGDTGELFF
>TRBV29-1|-|TRBJ2-5|large
TGCAGCGTTGTGTTTGGGGGGTGGTTAGAGACCCAGTACTTC
CSVVFGGWLETQYF
>TRBV28|TRBD1|TRBJ1-6|medium-sized
TGTGCCAGCACAGAGACAGGGGGCTATAATTCACCCCTCCACTTT
CASTETGGYNSPLHF
>TRBV27|TRBD2|TRBJ2-1|few
TGTGCCAGCAGTTCCGGCGGGGGGGGTAGCTCCTACAATGAGCAGTTCTTC
CASSSGGGGSSYNEQFF
>TRBV5-4|TRBD1|TRBJ2-3|few
TGTGCCAGCAGCCGGACAGGGGTGTCCACAGATACGCAGTATTTT
CASSRTGVSTDTQYF
>TRBV27|-|TRBJ2-7|large
TGTGCCAGCAGTTTTGCCCCAGACAGGTCGAGCTCCTACGAGCAGTACTTC
CASSFAPDRSSSYEQYF
>TRBV27|-|TRBJ1-1|medium-sized
TGTGCCAGCAGTTTATCGGGGTCTGTGGGGGTTGAAGCTTTCTTT
CASSLSGSVGVEAFF
>TRBV28|TRBD2|TRBJ2-1|large
TGTGCCAGCAGTCCCCCAGGAGAGCGGGGGGTCTACAATGAGCAGTTCTTC
CASSPPGERGVYNEQFF
>TRBV7-9|-|TRBJ2-4|large
TGTGCCAGCAGCGGGGCCGGGGGAGACGAAAACATTCAGTACTTC
CASSGAGGDENIQYF
>TRBV11-2|TRBD2|TRBJ2-5|medium-sized
TGTGCCAGCAGCCCCGGGACTAGCGGGCCCCAAGAGACCCAGTACTTC
CASSPGTSGPQETQYF
>TRBV9|-|TRBJ2-3|-
TGTGCCAGCAGCGTCCGGACGGCTAGCACAGATACGCAGTATTTT
CASSVRTASTDTQYF
>TRBV18|TRBD1|TRBJ2-5|medium-sized
TGTGCCAGCAAAATTTCCCGACAGGGTCAAGAGACCCAGTACTTC
CASKISRQGQETQYF
>TRBV29-1|TRBD2|TRBJ2-7|large
TGCAGCGTTGAGAGCGGGGGCTTCCACGAGCAGTACTTC
CSVESGGFHEQYF